Included here is one T cell receptor (beta chain) sequence, with context. Its antigen is undetermined. Via MiXCR, TCRdb re-called the 5' RACE reads, giving one row per CDR3 protein. The profile shows some 1,700,000 distinct CDR3 sequences, around a third of them singletons. These data belong to a study of identical twins. General study findings and limits: Analyses of zero insertions could, in part, be confounded by invariant MAIT and iNKT cells. Rather than following the same donors, the conclusions depended on cross-sectional statistical analysis.

The V end was cut by 4 bases, the J end by 2 bases, with 12 bases between. Germline assignment: CDR1 MDHEN and CDR2 SYDVKM. There are 15 residues in the CDR3. Sequenced: cord blood. This receptor was obtained from a newborn girl in good health. The rearrangement joins TRBV28 to TRBJ1-5, with a tentative D call TRBD1 (5 bases). CDR3 coding DNA: TGTGCCAGCAGTTGGGGCAGTGAAGGCAATCAGCCCCAGCATTTT. It codes for CASSWGSEGNQPQHF.